This T cell receptor beta chain was retrieved from a study of siplizumab effects on memory and regulatory T cells. The study's findings and limits: Naive T cells appeared more varied than memory cells and looked like key alloresponse contributors. No assignable naive or memory phenotype existed for roughly 80-97% of proliferating CD4+ or CD8+ clones. The authors did not confirm suppressive function in proliferating Tregs from siplizumab cultures.

The protocol was immunoSEQ multiplex PCR, while the TCRdb copy is restricted to in-frame clones and leaves out a portion. The sample has approximately 97,000 clones; roughly 92% are singletons. CDR3 length: 18 residues. V gave up 1 base and J gave up 3 bases; unmatched junction bases: 10. Germline V gene lookup returns CDR1 SGHRS and CDR2 YFSETQ. Details on this clone: Its cognate antigen is unknown.

The sequence was obtained from a human donor in good health. The chain links TRBV5-1 to TRBJ2-1, with 10 bases that match TRBD2. Input material: CD4+ T cells sorted from blood. In DNA, the CDR3 is TGCGCCAGCAGCTTGTATCTAACTAGCGGGGATTACTACAATGAGCAGTTCTTC. Protein: CASSLYLTSGDYYNEQFF.